These 5 T cell receptor beta chains originate from one sample sequenced in a study of shared clonotypes between healthy human individuals. Sequencing used immunoSEQ multiplex PCR; TCRdb keeps in-frame clones, though not all of them. The top ten hold approximately 0.5% of the sample, which has approximately 1.1 million clones, more than 75% seen once. Sequencing input: memory CD4+ T cells from PBMCs. Subset defined: CD45RA-negative fraction. The receptors derive from a man between 18 and 29 years old in good health. Some clones in this sample may be carry-over from other donors' samples.

V and J are TRBV7-2 and TRBJ1-1; D unresolved. The CDR3 runs 14 residues. The germline V gene encodes CDR1 SGHTA and CDR2 FQGNSA. V lost 4 bases and J 2 bases, leaving 11 bases between the germline ends. Here the CDR3 DNA reads TGTGCCAGCAGCTCTCACAGCCTAAACACTGAAGCTTTCTTT. Protein product: CASSSHSLNTEAFF.

Concerning this clone: This CDR3 is also generated by other DNA sequences in the sample. This chain joins TRBV11-2 and TRBJ2-1; 10 bases align to TRBD2. After removal of 5 bases from V and 3 bases from J, the junction contained 7 bases not matched to a gene. The CDR3 loop spans 16 amino acids. Germline V gives CDR1 SGHAT, CDR2 FQNNGV. CDR3 loop: CASSPLLAGGYNEQFF. The CDR3 DNA is TGTGCCAGCAGCCCCCTATTAGCGGGAGGCTACAATGAGCAGTTCTTC.

J is TRBJ2-5 and V is TRBV28; D is unresolved. Germline V gene sequence: CDR1 MDHEN, CDR2 SYDVKM. The CDR3 has 14 residues. Trimming removed 6 bases at V and 5 bases at J, with 16 bases between. Here the CDR3 reads CASRIGIQGETQYF. CDR3 nucleotide sequence: TGTGCCAGCAGGATTGGGATCCAAGGGGAGACCCAGTACTTC.

Note on this clone: Different DNA sequences within this sample yield the same CDR3. The chain combines TRBV4-1 with TRBJ2-5; TRBD2 matches 11 bases. J gave up 2 bases and V 1 base, and 3 bases lay outside the gene matches. The CDR3 spans 16 residues. Germline CDR1 and CDR2: MGHRA and YSYEKL. CDR3 DNA sequence: TGCGCCAGCAGCCAAGGAGGACTAGCGGGTCAAGAGACCCAGTACTTC. This sequence encodes CASSQGGLAGQETQYF.

This clone was observed a few times. V usage is TRBV7-2 and J usage is TRBJ2-6, with a weak D call TRBD2 (5 bases). Trimming took 3 bases from V and 0 from J, leaving 15 bases between them. The germline V gene has CDR1 SGHTA and CDR2 FQGNSA. This CDR3 has 18 residues. The CDR3: CASSFYRGLSSGANVLTF. The CDR3 DNA is TGTGCCAGCAGCTTCTACCGTGGACTGAGCTCTGGGGCCAACGTCCTGACTTTC.